This TCR beta chain originates from a study of T cell responses to AZD1222 COVID-19 vaccine. Notes on this clone: Antigen unknown.

Trimming removed 7 bases from V and 10 bases from J; junction bases left unmatched: 10. This CDR3 has 14 residues. The germline gives CDR1 LNHDA, CDR2 SQIVND (reference sequence). Overall study results and limits: Repertoires were obtained solely post-peak T cell response. Seropositivity was recorded at baseline in only 6 or 7 AZD1222 recipients. White British donors predominated, females outnumbered males, and clonal diversity was possibly underestimated.

This table comes from immunoSEQ multiplex PCR, and its TCRdb copy is limited to in-frame clones, with some not included. This sample has about 120,000 clones, with approximately 90% found just once. The chain recombines TRBV19 with TRBJ2-1; 10 nucleotides line up with TRBD2. The sequenced sample was peripheral blood, obtained 28 days after the second AZD1222 dose. The TCR sequence derives from an adult who received the AZD1222 COVID-19 vaccine. CDR3 nucleotide sequence: TGTGCCAGTATGAGCGGGAGGGCCTCGGGGGAGCAGTTCTTC. Its translation is CASMSGRASGEQFF.